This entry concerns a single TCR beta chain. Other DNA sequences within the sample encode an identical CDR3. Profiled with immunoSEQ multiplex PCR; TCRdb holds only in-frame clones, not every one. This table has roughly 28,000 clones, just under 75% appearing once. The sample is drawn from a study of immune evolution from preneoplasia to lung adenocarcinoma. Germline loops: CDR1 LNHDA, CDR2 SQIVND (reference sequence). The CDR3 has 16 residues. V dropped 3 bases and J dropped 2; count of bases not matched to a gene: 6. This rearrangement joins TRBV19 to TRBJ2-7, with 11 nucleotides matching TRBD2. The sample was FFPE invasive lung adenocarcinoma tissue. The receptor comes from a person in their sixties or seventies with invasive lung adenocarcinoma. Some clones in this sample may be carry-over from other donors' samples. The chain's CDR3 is CASSIPGTSGTYEQYF. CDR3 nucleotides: TGTGCCAGTAGTATTCCAGGGACTAGCGGCACCTACGAGCAGTACTTC.